This T cell receptor (beta chain) was obtained from a study of blood T cell repertoires in COVID-19. Study-wide context: Material from acute and convalescent COVID-19 was sourced from the United States, Italy and Spain.

Between the trimmed V and J ends, which lost 2 bases and 7 bases, there was a span of 6 bases. Germline CDR1 reads SGHTA; CDR2 reads FQGTGA. The CDR3 has 13 residues. This clone showed up just once. Original data processing: Nucleated cell number was recorded as an estimate derived from reference gene primer amplification. Produced via immunoSEQ multiplex PCR; TCRdb's table is partial and in-frame only. V and J calls plus clone size are reproduced from that table; the DNA served to infer D and trimming. Found here are approximately 80,000 clones, approximately 82% of them singletons; the top ten hold more than 2%.

The chain combines TRBV7-3 with TRBJ1-6; D is unresolved. This TCR was recovered from a woman in her 70s with acute or convalescent COVID-19. Sequencing input: peripheral blood. CDR3 in DNA: TGTGCCAGCAGCTTAGGAGGCAATTCACCCCTCCACTTT. Protein sequence: CASSLGGNSPLHF.